Listed here are 18 T cell receptor beta chains from one sample, sequenced in a study of cytomegalovirus exposure and HLA in healthy donors. TCRdb keeps only in-frame clones here, not all; method: immunoSEQ multiplex PCR. This sample has some 170,000 clones; 86% occur once, and the top ten carry 2.7%. The specimen sequenced was PBMCs. These receptors were collected from a man aged 18 to 35 in good health and CMV-seropositive.

This clone was observed a handful of times. This sequence joins TRBV2 and TRBJ2-3, with TRBD2 matching over 8 bases. CDR3 length equals 14 residues. Per germline, CDR1 SNHLY and CDR2 FYNNEI. V lost 7 bases and J lost 3; bases outside the gene matches: 6. CDR3 loop: CASKYGRGTDTQYF. The CDR3 region has the DNA TGTGCCAGCAAGTACGGGAGGGGAACAGATACGCAGTATTTT.

This chain connects TRBV19 to TRBJ1-2; 7 positions match TRBD1. Per germline, CDR1 LNHDA and CDR2 SQIVND (reference sequence). Losses at the gene ends were 4 bases for V and 2 bases for J; bases not matched to a gene: 7. CDR3 size: 15 residues. The CDR3 sequence: CASSTRGTENYGYTF. The CDR3 nucleotides read TGTGCCAGTAGTACCCGGGGGACAGAAAACTATGGCTACACCTTC. The entire variable domain, with the rest obtained from reference TRBV19 and TRBJ1-2, is as follows: DGGITQSPKYLFRKEGQNVTLSCEQNLNHDAMYWYRQDPGQGLRLIYYSQIVNDFQKGDIAEGYSVSREKKESFPLTVTSAQKNPTAFYLCASSTRGTENYGYTFGSGTRLTVV.

The gene calls are TRBV29-1 and TRBJ2-7; 10 bases are shared with TRBD1. Trimming removed 6 bases from V and 2 bases from J; junction bases left unmatched: 7. CDR3 length equals 14 residues. Looked up from germline, CDR1 is SQVTM and CDR2 is ANQGSEA. In nucleotides, the CDR3 is TGCAGCGTCGTCACCGGGACAGGGGCCTACGAGCAGTACTTC. Its protein is CSVVTGTGAYEQYF.

J is TRBJ2-3 and V is TRBV5-4, with TRBD2 matching over 13 bases. CDR3 length: 16 amino acids. CDR1 SGHNT and CDR2 YYREEE come from the germline V gene (reference sequence). V lost 4 bases, J lost 6 bases, and 8 bases stayed unmatched. DNA of the CDR3: TGTGCCAGCAGCCGAAGACTAGCGGGAGGTTCCGATACGCAGTATTTT. This sequence encodes CASSRRLAGGSDTQYF.

The chain combines TRBV7-2 with TRBJ1-1, with 7 bases identical to TRBD1. CDR1 is SGHTA and CDR2 is FQGNSA in the germline V gene. With 5 bases clipped from V and 4 bases from J, the junction kept 7 bases outside the gene matches. The CDR3 contains 14 residues. In nucleotides, the CDR3 is TGTGCCAGCAGCCGTGACAGGGCCCCCACTGAAGCTTTCTTT. It specifies CASSRDRAPTEAFF.

The J gene is TRBJ2-2, the V gene TRBV19, with D unresolved. CDR1 LNHDA and CDR2 SQIVND come from the germline V gene (reference sequence). There are 11 residues in the CDR3. Trimming shortened V by 7 bases and J by 6 bases, and 6 bases separated the two germline ends. The CDR3 loop reads CASNAAGELFF. Here the CDR3 DNA reads TGTGCCAGTAACGCGGCCGGGGAGCTGTTTTTT.

The chain uses TRBV7-9 and TRBJ2-7; TRBD2 aligns across 8 bases. The germline gives CDR1 SEHNR, CDR2 FQNEAQ (reference sequence). The length of the CDR3 is 15 residues. J gave up 3 bases and V 4 bases, and 8 bases lay outside the gene matches. Written as DNA, the CDR3 is TGTGCCAGCAGCTCCGGGAGGGGCAGTTTCTACGAGCAGTACTTC. Residues: CASSSGRGSFYEQYF.

J is TRBJ1-6 and V is TRBV6-6; a weak D match, TRBD1 (5 bases). Trimming took 8 bases from V and 8 from J, leaving 19 bases between them. The CDR3 is made up of 15 amino acids. The germline V gene encodes CDR1 MNHNY and CDR2 SVGAGI (reference sequence). For the CDR3, the DNA is TGTGCCAGCCGGGGAGGGACGGTCTCGGATTCACCCCTCCACTTT. This translates into CASRGGTVSDSPLHF.

The chain is built from TRBV6-5 and TRBJ2-7; TRBD2 is a possible D gene (6 bases). Trimming shortened V by 6 bases and J by 2 bases, and 14 bases separated the two germline ends. The V gene's germline CDR1 is MNHEY and CDR2 SVGAGI. CDR3 length: 14 residues. DNA for the CDR3: TGTGCCAGCAGCGAGACTAGTGGGCCCTACGAGCAGTACTTC. This sequence encodes CASSETSGPYEQYF.

The chain couples TRBV25-1 to TRBJ2-5; 7 bases fit TRBD1. This CDR3 spans 15 amino acids. Per the germline V gene, CDR1 is MGHDK and CDR2 is SYGVNS. Trimming cost V 1 base and J 5 bases; bases outside gene matches: 7. CDR3 region: CASSELEGGDETQYF. CDR3 DNA: TGTGCCAGCAGTGAATTAGAAGGGGGCGATGAGACCCAGTACTTC.

The chain joins TRBV30 to TRBJ1-1; 7 nucleotides line up with TRBD1. J lost 1 base, V lost 7 bases, and 9 bases had no gene match. Per germline, CDR1 GTSNPN and CDR2 SVGIG (reference sequence). The CDR3 has 14 residues. The CDR3 region has the DNA TGTGCCTATTCGACAGGGTGGGCGAACACTGAAGCTTTCTTT. Protein sequence: CAYSTGWANTEAFF. The variable domain in full, with the rest retrieved from reference TRBV30 and TRBJ1-1, is SQTIHQWPATLVQPVGSPLSLECTVEGTSNPNLYWYRQAAGRGLQLLFYSVGIGQISSEVPQNLSASRPQDRQFILSSKKLLLSDSGFYLCAYSTGWANTEAFFGQGTRLTVV.

The rearrangement joins TRBV5-1 to TRBJ2-3; the match to TRBD2 covers 8 bases. This CDR3 contains 15 residues. With V trimmed by 4 bases and J by 2 bases, 6 bases remained unmatched. From germline, CDR1 is SGHRS and CDR2 YFSETQ. CDR3 amino acids: CASSQRRGATDTQYF. CDR3 DNA: TGCGCCAGCAGCCAGCGGCGGGGGGCCACAGATACGCAGTATTTT.

The genes are TRBV5-8 and TRBJ2-7; TRBD2 aligns across 13 bases. The length of the CDR3 is 15 residues. V lost 4 bases, J lost 5 bases, and 6 bases stayed unmatched. Germline CDR1 is SGHTS and CDR2 is YDEGEE. The CDR3 DNA reads TGTGCCAGCAGCCTGCGGACTAGCGGGAGCAACGAGCAGTACTTC. Its translation: CASSLRTSGSNEQYF.

As to this clone: One end of the junction fails to match germline, which may point to a read error. This chain joins TRBV4-1 and TRBJ2-4; D possibly corresponds to TRBD1 (7 bases). The CDR3 has 14 amino acids. Germline values: CDR1 MGHRA, CDR2 YSYEKL. The CDR3 DNA follows: TGCGCCAGCAGCCAAGTGGGGGGACCGGGACAGATGATATTC. It yields the protein CASSQVGGPGQMIF.

The rearrangement uses TRBV21-1 and TRBJ2-7; TRBD2 is taken as the D call from the table, unchecked against the DNA. TRBV21-1 is a pseudogene locus. The CDR3 loop spans 18 amino acids. The CDR3 DNA sequence: TGTGCCAGCATCCGACAAAACGGGGAGGGACACGGGCCTTACGAGCAGTACTTC. Amino acid sequence: CASIRQNGEGHGPYEQYF.

This clone was seen a few times. This chain links TRBV27 with TRBJ2-7, with D possibly matching TRBD2 (6 bases). The CDR3 has 12 amino acids. Germline loops: CDR1 MNHEY, CDR2 SMNVEV (reference sequence). The germline V and J ends were trimmed by 8 bases and 1 base, with 9 bases remaining between them. For the CDR3, the DNA is TGTGCCAGCTCGGAGGGATCCTACGAGCAGTACTTC. Its translation is CASSEGSYEQYF.

The chain links TRBV7-2 to TRBJ2-1; 11 nucleotides match TRBD2. The V and J ends lost 7 bases and 7 bases, in that order; junction bases with no gene match: 9. CDR3 length: 15 residues. Germline CDR1 SGHTA, CDR2 FQGNSA. CDR3 nucleotide sequence: TGTGCCAGCACCCTTAGCGGGGGGGCCATAAATGAGCAGTTCTTC. This sequence encodes CASTLSGGAINEQFF.

The J gene is TRBJ1-2, the V gene TRBV28, with TRBD1 identical over 8 bases. The CDR3 consists of 13 residues. Germline loops: CDR1 MDHEN, CDR2 SYDVKM. Germline trimming cut 4 bases from V and 4 bases from J; bases unmatched to any gene: 2. The CDR3 DNA reads TGTGCCAGCAGTTCAGGACAGGGCTATGGCTACACCTTC. Encoded protein: CASSSGQGYGYTF.